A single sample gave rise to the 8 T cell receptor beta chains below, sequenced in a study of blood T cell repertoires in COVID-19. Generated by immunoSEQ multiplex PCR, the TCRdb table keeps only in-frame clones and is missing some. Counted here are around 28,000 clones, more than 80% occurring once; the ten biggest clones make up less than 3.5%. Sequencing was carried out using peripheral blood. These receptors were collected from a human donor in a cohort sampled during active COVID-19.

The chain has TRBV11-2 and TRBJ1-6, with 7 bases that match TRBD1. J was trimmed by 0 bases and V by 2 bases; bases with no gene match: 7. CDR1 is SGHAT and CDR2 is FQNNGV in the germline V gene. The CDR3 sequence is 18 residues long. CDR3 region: CASSLFGTESSYNSPLHF. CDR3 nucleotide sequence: TGTGCCAGCAGCTTATTCGGGACAGAGAGCTCCTATAATTCACCCCTCCACTTT. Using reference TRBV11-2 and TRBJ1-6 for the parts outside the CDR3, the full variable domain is EAGVAQSPRYKIIEKRQSVAFWCNPISGHATLYWYQQILGQGPKLLIQFQNNGVVDDSQLPKDRFSAERLKGVDSTLKIQPAKLEDSAVYLCASSLFGTESSYNSPLHFGNGTRLTVT.

The CDR3 reads CASSRGVGTQYF. The CDR3 nucleotides read TGTGCCAGCAGTCGGGGGGTAGGGACCCAGTACTTC. The chain links TRBV27 to TRBJ2-5; 7 nucleotides agree with TRBD2. J was trimmed by 7 bases and V by 5 bases; bases with no gene match: 4. CDR3 length: 12 amino acids. CDR1 is MNHEY, CDR2 SMNVEV, per germline (reference sequence).

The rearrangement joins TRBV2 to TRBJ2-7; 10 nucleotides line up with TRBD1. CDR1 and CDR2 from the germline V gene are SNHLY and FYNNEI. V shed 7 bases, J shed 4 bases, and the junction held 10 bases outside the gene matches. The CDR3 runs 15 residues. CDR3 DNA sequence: TGTGCCAGCATCAAGGACAGGGGGATACAGTACGAGCAGTACTTC. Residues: CASIKDRGIQYEQYF.

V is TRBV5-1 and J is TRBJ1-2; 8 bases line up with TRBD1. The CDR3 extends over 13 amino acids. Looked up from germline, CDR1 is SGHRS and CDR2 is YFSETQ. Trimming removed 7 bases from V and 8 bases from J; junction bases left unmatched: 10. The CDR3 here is CASHRGQAGGYTF. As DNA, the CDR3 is TGCGCCAGCCACCGGGGACAGGCAGGGGGCTACACCTTC.

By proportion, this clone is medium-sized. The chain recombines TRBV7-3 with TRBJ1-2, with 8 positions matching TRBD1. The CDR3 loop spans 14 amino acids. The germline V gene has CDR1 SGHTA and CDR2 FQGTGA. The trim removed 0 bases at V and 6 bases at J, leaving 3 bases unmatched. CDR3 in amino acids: CASSLTLQGDGYTF. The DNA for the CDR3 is TGTGCCAGCAGCTTAACGTTACAGGGGGATGGCTACACCTTC.

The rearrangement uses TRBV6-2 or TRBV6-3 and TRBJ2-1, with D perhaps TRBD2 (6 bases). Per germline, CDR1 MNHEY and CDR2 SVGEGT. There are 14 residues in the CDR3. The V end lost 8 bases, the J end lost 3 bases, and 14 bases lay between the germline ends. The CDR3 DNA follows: TGTGCCAGCGGCCAGCGGGTCGGCTACAATGAGCAGTTCTTC. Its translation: CASGQRVGYNEQFF.

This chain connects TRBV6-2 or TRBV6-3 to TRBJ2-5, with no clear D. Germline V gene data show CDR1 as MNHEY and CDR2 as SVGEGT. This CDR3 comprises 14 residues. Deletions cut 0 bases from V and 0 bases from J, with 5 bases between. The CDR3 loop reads CASSYSQDQETQYF. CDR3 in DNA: TGTGCCAGCAGTTACTCGCAGGACCAAGAGACCCAGTACTTC.

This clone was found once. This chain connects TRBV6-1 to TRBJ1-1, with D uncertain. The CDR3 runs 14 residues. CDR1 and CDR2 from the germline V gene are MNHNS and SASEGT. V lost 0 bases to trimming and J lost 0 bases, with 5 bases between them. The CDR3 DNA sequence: TGTGCCAGCAGTGAAGCGCGGGTGAACACTGAAGCTTTCTTT. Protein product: CASSEARVNTEAFF.